This T cell receptor beta chain was recorded in a study of T cells in Graves' hyperthyroidism and ophthalmopathy. The CDR3 consists of 16 residues. Trimming took off 2 bases at V and 5 bases at J, with 19 bases between the two ends. Germline V gene lookup returns CDR1 SGHKS and CDR2 YYEKEE (reference sequence). The source material, RNA transcripts, was used to amplify TCR beta CDR3 regions. First-round RT-PCR of the TCR CDR3 relied on the HTBI primer set. TCRdb re-analysed the multiplex PCR reads in MiXCR, keeping a single row per CDR3 protein. Of some 690,000 distinct CDR3 sequences detected, 15% to 20% appear once; the ten largest clones hold about a sixth.

The chain links TRBV5-5 to TRBJ2-5, with D perhaps TRBD2 (7 bases). The receptor comes from a man in his fifties with Graves' hyperthyroidism. Sequencing was done on a sample of blood. CDR3 sequence: CASSLQGTGGWETQYF. CDR3 nucleotide sequence: TGTGCCAGCAGCTTACAGGGTACGGGGGGCTGGGAGACCCAGTACTTC. The entire variable domain, with the rest obtained from reference TRBV5-5 and TRBJ2-5, is as follows: DAGVTQSPTHLIKTRGQQVTLRCSPISGHKSVSWYQQVLGQGPQFIFQYYEKEERGRGNFPDRFSARQFPNYSSELNVNALLLGDSALYLCASSLQGTGGWETQYFGPGTRLLVL.